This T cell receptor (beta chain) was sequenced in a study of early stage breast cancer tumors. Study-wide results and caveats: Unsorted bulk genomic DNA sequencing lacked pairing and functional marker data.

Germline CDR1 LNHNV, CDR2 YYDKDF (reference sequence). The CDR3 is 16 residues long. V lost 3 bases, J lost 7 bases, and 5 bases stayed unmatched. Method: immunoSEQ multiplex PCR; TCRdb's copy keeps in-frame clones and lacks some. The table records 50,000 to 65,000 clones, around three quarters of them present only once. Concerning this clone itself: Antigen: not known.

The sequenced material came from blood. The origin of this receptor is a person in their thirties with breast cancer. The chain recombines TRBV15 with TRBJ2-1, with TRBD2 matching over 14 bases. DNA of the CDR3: TGTGCCACCAGCAGCCGACTAGCGGGAGGGGGAAATGAGCAGTTCTTC. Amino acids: CATSSRLAGGGNEQFF.